Following are 18 T cell receptor beta chains from one sample sequenced in a study of blood T cells in healthy people across ages (dated by TCRdb to between 2014 and 2016). The library was built by means of 5' RACE. Sequencing relied on an Illumina HiSeq 2500. A second PCR of roughly 7 to 12 cycles was performed with a sample-barcoded 5' primer and a J-beta primer mix. The raw public data were reprocessed by TCRdb itself: fastp quality trimming at Q25, MiXCR clonotype calling, in-frame beta chains only. Each entry merges the rows of one CDR3 protein and shows their most common DNA and genes. Recorded for this sample are approximately 1,000,000 distinct CDR3 sequences; under 40% of them occurred a single time. Roughly 13% of the sample is held by the ten biggest clonotypes. The specimen was blood. These receptors all stem from a young man in good health.

The chain uses TRBV5-1 and TRBJ2-1; the match to TRBD1 covers 7 bases. Trimming took 2 bases from V and 5 from J; bases not matched to a gene: 10. This CDR3 region has 16 residues. CDR1 SGHRS and CDR2 YFSETQ come from the germline V gene. CDR3 in DNA: TGCGCCAGCAGCTTTTCCCCGGGACAGATCCACAATGAGCAGTTCTTC. Protein sequence: CASSFSPGQIHNEQFF.

This clonotype was seen a few times. The chain links TRBV9 to TRBJ2-3; the match to TRBD2 covers 11 bases. The J segment lost 2 bases and the V segment lost 3 bases, leaving 5 bases of the junction unmatched. The CDR3 runs 16 residues. Germline CDR1 reads SGDLS; CDR2 reads YYNGEE. The CDR3 here is CASSGTSGGHTDTQYF. CDR3 coding DNA: TGTGCCAGCAGCGGAACTAGCGGGGGACACACAGATACGCAGTATTTT.

This clonotype has a handful of counts. J is TRBJ1-2 and V is TRBV12-3 or TRBV12-4; no firm D call. There are 12 residues in the CDR3. Trimming stripped 3 bases from V and 7 bases from J, with 9 bases between. The CDR3 sequence is CASSFGDPGYTF. In DNA, the CDR3 is TGTGCCAGCAGTTTTGGCGATCCTGGCTACACCTTC.

The V and J genes are TRBV20-1 and TRBJ2-6; 8 bases are a match to TRBD1. The CDR3 loop spans 17 amino acids. Germline V gene sequence: CDR1 DFQATT, CDR2 SNEGSKA (reference sequence). V shed 5 bases, J shed 0 bases, and the junction held 9 bases outside the gene matches. The CDR3 nucleotides are TGCAGTGCTCCGCGACAGGGGCGAGGCTCTGGGGCCAACGTCCTGACTTTC. This encodes CSAPRQGRGSGANVLTF.

The V call is TRBV27, the J call TRBJ1-4; D is possibly TRBD1 (5 bases). Germline V gene sequence: CDR1 MNHEY, CDR2 SMNVEV (reference sequence). With 8 bases removed from V and 14 bases from J, the gap between germline ends came to 24 bases. The CDR3 has 14 residues. CDR3 sequence reads: CASRPGTDPRNLFF. The CDR3 nucleotides read TGTGCCAGCCGTCCCGGGACCGACCCCCGAAATCTGTTTTTT.

This chain joins TRBV10-3 and TRBJ1-1, with D unresolved. The V and J ends lost 6 bases and 5 bases respectively, with 16 bases between them. Germline V gene sequence: CDR1 ENHRY, CDR2 SYGVKD. The CDR3 consists of 14 residues. The CDR3 DNA reads as TGTGCCATCAGACAGCCAACTGCGGGAACTGAAGCTTTCTTT. Translating gives CAIRQPTAGTEAFF.

The chain combines TRBV7-9 with TRBJ2-7, with a weak D call TRBD1 (5 bases). CDR1 and CDR2 from the germline V gene are SEHNR and FQNEAQ (reference sequence). This CDR3 contains 14 residues. V was pared by 5 bases and J by 3 bases, with 14 bases between. CDR3 bases: TGTGCCAGCAGCAAAGGACACATAAACTACGAGCAGTACTTC. It yields the protein CASSKGHINYEQYF.

To note about this clonotype: A junction end diverges from the germline sequence, so it may reflect a read error. The chain recombines TRBV14 with TRBJ1-5, with D perhaps matching TRBD1 (5 bases). The germline CDR1 and CDR2 sequences are SGHDN and FVKESK. This CDR3 spans 16 amino acids. The chain's CDR3 is CATSQVWYRRHQPQHF. In nucleotides, the CDR3 is TGTGCCACCAGCCAAGTATGGTACAGGAGACATCAGCCCCAGCATTTT.

The chain links TRBV20-1 to TRBJ1-6, with D uncertain. Trimming cost V 1 base and J 8 bases, with 12 bases left between them. The CDR3 runs 14 residues. Germline V gives CDR1 DFQATT, CDR2 SNEGSKA (reference sequence). This CDR3 reads CSARVEGGYSPLHF. The DNA for the CDR3 is TGCAGTGCTAGAGTCGAGGGAGGGTATTCACCCCTCCACTTT.

This clonotype showed up just once. The chain is built from TRBV29-1 and TRBJ2-4; D not resolved. V was clipped by 4 bases and J by 3 bases, with 10 bases between them. This CDR3 has 13 residues. In germline, CDR1 is SQVTM, CDR2 ANQGSEA. CDR3 in DNA: TGCAGCGTTGTAGGTCGGGTCAAAAACATTCAGTACTTC. Translation: CSVVGRVKNIQYF.

The chain has TRBV28 and TRBJ1-2; tentative D call: TRBD1 (5 bases). The germline V gene encodes CDR1 MDHEN and CDR2 SYDVKM. V lost 2 bases and J 7 bases, leaving 17 bases between the germline ends. The CDR3 loop spans 15 amino acids. The CDR3 nucleotides read TGTGCCAGCAGTTTAGGTCTCCGGTCGGGGGGTGGCTACACCTTC. It codes for CASSLGLRSGGGYTF.

The J gene is TRBJ2-3, the V gene TRBV20-1, with 11 bases aligning to TRBD2. Germline trimming cut 4 bases from V and 2 bases from J; bases unmatched to any gene: 5. The CDR3 length is 15 residues. Germline V CDR1 and CDR2: DFQATT, SNEGSKA (reference sequence). DNA for the CDR3: TGCAGTGCTACTTCTAGCGGGGGGTTCACAGATACGCAGTATTTT. It codes for CSATSSGGFTDTQYF.

There are a few counts of this clonotype. The chain employs TRBV20-1 and TRBJ1-2; no definite D call. Trimming pared 8 bases from V and 8 bases from J, leaving 6 bases between. This CDR3 is 8 amino acids long. Germline values: CDR1 DFQATT, CDR2 SNEGSKA (reference sequence). This chain's CDR3 is CSSSGYTF. DNA of the CDR3: TGCAGTAGTTCGGGCTACACCTTC.

The chain combines TRBV12-3 or TRBV12-4 with TRBJ1-5, with 7 bases that match TRBD1. J was trimmed by 1 base and V by 3 bases; bases with no gene match: 3. The CDR3 is 15 residues long. The CDR3, as DNA: TGTGCCAGCAGTTTTGCAGGGGGAAGCAATCAGCCCCAGCATTTT. It yields the protein CASSFAGGSNQPQHF.

CDR3 in amino acids: CASSRRDMTEAFF. CDR3 coding DNA: TGTGCCAGCAGCCGCAGGGATATGACTGAAGCTTTCTTT. V is TRBV7-3 and J is TRBJ1-1; possibly TRBD1 for D (5 bases). Germline V gene lookup returns CDR1 SGHTA and CDR2 FQGTGA. CDR3 length: 13 residues. Trimming stripped 5 bases from V and 5 bases from J, with 12 bases between.

V usage is TRBV4-2 and J usage is TRBJ1-6; the D is unclear. The germline V gene has CDR1 LGHNA and CDR2 YNFKEQ. The CDR3 is 16 amino acids. Trimming took 0 bases from V and 12 from J, leaving 18 bases between them. CDR3 DNA: TGTGCCAGCAGCCAAGATCGCGCCGCGCAGCTGAAACCCCTCCACTTT. The encoded protein is CASSQDRAAQLKPLHF.

The rearrangement joins TRBV19 to TRBJ1-6; D perhaps matches TRBD1 (5 bases). Germline CDR1 and CDR2: LNHDA and SQIVND (reference sequence). V was trimmed by 2 bases and J by 8 bases, leaving 13 bases between them. This CDR3 has 15 residues. The CDR3 protein is CASSISQGGDSPLHF. The CDR3 coding sequence is TGTGCCAGTAGTATATCTCAGGGTGGGGATTCACCCCTCCACTTT.

This clonotype was seen a few times. The chain joins TRBV29-1 to TRBJ2-7; possibly TRBD2 for D (6 bases). The CDR3 has 14 amino acids. Per the germline V gene, CDR1 is SQVTM and CDR2 is ANQGSEA. Trimming took off 3 bases at V and 5 bases at J, with 17 bases between the two ends. As DNA, the CDR3 is TGCAGCGTTGAGAGGGGACTCTCGGGCCACGAGCAGTACTTC. It encodes CSVERGLSGHEQYF.